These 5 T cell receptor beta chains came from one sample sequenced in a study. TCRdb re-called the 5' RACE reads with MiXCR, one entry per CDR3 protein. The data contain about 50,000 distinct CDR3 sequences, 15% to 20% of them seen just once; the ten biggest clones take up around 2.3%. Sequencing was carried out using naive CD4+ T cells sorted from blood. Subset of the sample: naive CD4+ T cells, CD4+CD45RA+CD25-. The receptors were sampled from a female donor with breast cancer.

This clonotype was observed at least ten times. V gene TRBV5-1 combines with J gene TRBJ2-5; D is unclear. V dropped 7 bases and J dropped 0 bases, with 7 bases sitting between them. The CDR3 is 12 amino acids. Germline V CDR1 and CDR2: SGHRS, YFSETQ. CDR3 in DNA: TGCGCCAGCTCCCAGTACCAAGAGACCCAGTACTTC. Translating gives CASSQYQETQYF.

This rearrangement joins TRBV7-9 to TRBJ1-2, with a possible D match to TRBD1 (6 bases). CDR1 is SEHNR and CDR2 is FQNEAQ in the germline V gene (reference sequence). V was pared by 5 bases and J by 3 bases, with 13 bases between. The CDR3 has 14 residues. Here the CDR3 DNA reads TGTGCCAGCAGCCCGACTTCAGGGGACTATGGCTACACCTTC. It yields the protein CASSPTSGDYGYTF.

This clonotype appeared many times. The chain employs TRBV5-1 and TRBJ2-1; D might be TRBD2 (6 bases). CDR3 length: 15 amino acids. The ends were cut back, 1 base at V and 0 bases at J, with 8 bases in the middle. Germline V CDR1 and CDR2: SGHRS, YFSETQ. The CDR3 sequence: CASSLMTSSYNEQFF. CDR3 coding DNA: TGCGCCAGCAGCTTGATGACTAGCTCCTACAATGAGCAGTTCTTC.

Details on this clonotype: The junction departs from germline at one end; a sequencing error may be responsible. Here the CDR3 DNA reads TGCGCCAGCAGCAGACTAGCGGGAGGGCGATACAATGAGCGGTTCTTC. Protein: CASSRLAGGRYNERFF. This rearrangement joins TRBV10-1 to TRBJ2-1; TRBD2 aligns across 14 bases. This CDR3 has 16 residues. Germline V gene data show CDR1 as WNHNN and CDR2 as SYGVQD (reference sequence).

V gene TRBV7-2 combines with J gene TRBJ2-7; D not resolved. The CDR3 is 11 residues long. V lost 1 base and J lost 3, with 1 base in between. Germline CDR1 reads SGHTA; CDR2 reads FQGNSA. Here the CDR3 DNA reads TGTGCCAGCAGCTTAGTCTACGAGCAGTACTTC. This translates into CASSLVYEQYF.